This T cell receptor beta chain was identified in a study of blood T cell repertoires in COVID-19. Looking at the study overall: Acute-phase and convalescent COVID-19 samples originated in the United States, Italy and Spain.

Germline CDR1 and CDR2: SGHRS and YFSETQ. The length of the CDR3 is 13 residues. V lost 3 bases, J lost 5 bases, and 9 bases lay in between. Original processing notes: The authors estimated nucleated cell counts from reference gene primer amplification. Method: immunoSEQ multiplex PCR; TCRdb's copy keeps in-frame clones and lacks some. From that table come the V and J calls and clone size; the DNA was used to work out D and trimming. The table records about 280,000 clones, 90% of them present only once. Participants were aged about 18 to 100 years from around 24 US areas. The sequencing input was PBMCs or T cells enriched from blood (not recorded which). This sequence originates from a young woman with acute COVID-19. This chain connects TRBV5-1 to TRBJ2-1; D may be TRBD2 (6 bases). CDR3 loop: CASSYGLHNEQFF. The CDR3 bases are TGCGCCAGCAGCTACGGACTACACAATGAGCAGTTCTTC.